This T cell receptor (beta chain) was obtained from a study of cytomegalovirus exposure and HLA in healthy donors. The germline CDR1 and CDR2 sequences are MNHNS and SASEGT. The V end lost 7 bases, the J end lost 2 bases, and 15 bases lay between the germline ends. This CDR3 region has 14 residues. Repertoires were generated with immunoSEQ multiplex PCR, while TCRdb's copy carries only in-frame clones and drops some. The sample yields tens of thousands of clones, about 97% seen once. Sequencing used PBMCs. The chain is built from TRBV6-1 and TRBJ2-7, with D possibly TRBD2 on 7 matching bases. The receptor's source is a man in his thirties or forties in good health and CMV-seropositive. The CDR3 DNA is TGTGCCAGCACCCTAGGGGGGGGTCCCTACGAGCAGTACTTC. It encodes CASTLGGGPYEQYF.